Listed below are T cell receptor beta chains from one sample, sequenced in a study of lymphopenia after photon versus proton radiotherapy. Some clones are missing from TCRdb's copy, which holds only in-frame ones; the method was immunoSEQ multiplex PCR. The data hold tens of thousands of clones, with about four fifths observed a single time. Here the sequenced sample was peripheral blood, taken from a patient treated with photon-based radiotherapy. All receptors come from a man aged 50-59 years with gastric cancer. CDR3s include the opening cysteine and the closing phenylalanine or tryptophan. The order of the fields is J gene, V gene, clone size, D gene, CDR3 DNA, CDR3 protein. A D gene is named only where the DNA matches it firmly. Rows give clone size only sometimes, using once, few, many, or a class for an expanded clone.

TRBJ2-3 TRBV7-2 . . TGTGCCAGCAGCCCAACCAAGGGGAGTGTAACAGATACGCAGTATTTT CASSPTKGSVTDTQYF
TRBJ1-2 TRBV11-2 . . TGTGCCAGCAGCTTCAATGTCCAACGAAACTATGGCTACACCTTC CASSFNVQRNYGYTF
TRBJ2-5 TRBV29-1 . . TGCAGCGTTGGGGTCGGGGAGACCCAGTACTTC CSVGVGETQYF
TRBJ2-7 TRBV19 . TRBD2 TGTGCCAGCCGGGAGGGAGGCTCAAGCTCCTACGAGCAGTACTTC CASREGGSSSYEQYF
TRBJ1-2 TRBV4-2 once TRBD1 TGTGCCAGCAGCCAAGTGCTAAGGGGGCGCGACTATGGCTACACCTTC CASSQVLRGRDYGYTF
TRBJ2-7 TRBV19 once . TGTGCCAGTAGTGCCGGGGCTAGCTCCTACGAGCAGTACTTC CASSAGASSYEQYF
TRBJ1-2 TRBV18 medium-sized . TGTGCCAGCTCACCCCCCCCAGGACAAGGGTATGGCTACACCTTC CASSPPPGQGYGYTF
TRBJ2-7 TRBV27 . . TGTGCCAGCAGTAGTCAGGACGGGACCTACGAGCAGTACTTC CASSSQDGTYEQYF
TRBJ1-1 TRBV5-1 . . TGCGCCAGCAGCTTCGACGGTCGTGGGAGCACTGAAGCTTTCTTT CASSFDGRGSTEAFF
TRBJ2-7 TRBV7-3 . TRBD2 TGTGCCAGCAGCGAGCCTATAGCGGGAGGGGACCTGGGCCACGAGCAGTACTTC CASSEPIAGGDLGHEQYF
TRBJ1-4 TRBV7-2 . . TGTGCCAGCAGCTCATCCTCCGGGACCGTGGGTGAAAAACTGTTTTTT CASSSSSGTVGEKLFF
TRBJ2-5 TRBV20-1 . . TGCAGTGCAAAGAAGGGGGAGACCCAGTACTTC CSAKKGETQYF
TRBJ1-4 TRBV2 . TRBD1 TGTGCCAGCAGTCGGGACAGGGTGGCGACGGAAAAACTGTTTTTT CASSRDRVATEKLFF
TRBJ2-7 TRBV21-1 . . TGTGCCAGCAGTACTAGCGGGGCCGCCTACGAGCAGTACTTC CASSTSGAAYEQYF
TRBJ1-1 TRBV5-6 . . TGTGCCAGCGACTCTTGGGTCGATCGGGCTTTCTTT CASDSWVDRAFF